Described below is a single T cell receptor beta chain sequence and its context. Its antigen remains unknown. This specimen comes from a study of T cell responses to AZD1222 COVID-19 vaccine. Regarding the study as a whole: The CD4 TCRs associated with vaccination extended across spike and predominated at 160-218 and 743-854. Increases in Spike-specific TCR breadth and depth were seen after two AZD1222 doses. The sample set comprised mostly white British donors with more females, and clonal diversity was possibly underestimated.

This CDR3 has 20 amino acids. Generated by immunoSEQ multiplex PCR, the TCRdb table keeps only in-frame clones and is missing some. The repertoire holds 65,000 to 85,000 clones, with approximately 90% as singletons. The chain employs TRBV21-1 and TRBJ2-7; the tabulated D call, TRBD1, remains unverified against the DNA. TRBV21-1 is deemed a pseudogene. The source material was peripheral blood, sampled 28 days after the second dose of the MenACWY control vaccine. This TCR derives from an adult who received the MenACWY meningococcal vaccine as a control. The CDR3 here is CASSKGEFPVPGQGKGEQYF. The CDR3 nucleotides read TGTGCCAGCAGCAAAGGCGAGTTTCCCGTTCCGGGACAGGGGAAGGGCGAGCAGTACTTC.